The present T cell receptor beta chain was sequenced within a study of blood T cell repertoires in COVID-19. Per the original data handling: Amplification from reference gene primers served as the basis for estimated nucleated cell counts. The protocol was immunoSEQ multiplex PCR, while the TCRdb copy is restricted to in-frame clones and leaves out a portion. The V and J calls and clone size were taken over from that table, and D and trimming were inferred from the DNA. Here the sample spans about 45,000 clones, 82% being singletons. Material for sequencing was peripheral blood. The receptor comes from a human donor in a cohort sampled during active COVID-19.

CDR3 in DNA: TGTGCCAGCAGCCTTATACCGGGACAGGAGTACTTC. Translating gives CASSLIPGQEYF. This sequence joins TRBV27 and TRBJ2-7; 8 bases fit TRBD1. J was trimmed by 11 bases and V by 6 bases; bases with no gene match: 9. CDR1 is MNHEY, CDR2 SMNVEV, per germline (reference sequence). The CDR3 spans 12 residues.